The clone carrying this TCR beta chain was seen more than once but under ten times. Mismatch with germline at one junction end may stem from a read error. It was genomic DNA that served as the template for profiling TCR beta VDJ and CDR3. In TCRdb, the reads were re-called with MiXCR into one record per CDR3 protein. The top ten clones hold roughly 1.1% of a sample with under 250,000 distinct CDR3 sequences, 34% of them seen once. This entry is derived from a study of CD8+CD57+ T cells in acquired aplastic anemia. Study-wide background: As sequenced from healthy donors, CD4+ cells averaged around 10 million reads.

Germline loops: CDR1 GTSNPN, CDR2 SVGIG (reference sequence). This CDR3 is built from 12 residues. Sample: sorted CD4+, CD8+, or CD8+CD57+ T cells (not recorded which) from PBMCs. The genes are TRBV30 and TRBJ1-2; no clear D. The sequence was obtained from a human donor in good health, serving as a control. The CDR3 DNA is TGTGCCTGGAGTGGAGGGCTGAATGGGTACACCTTC. Amino acid sequence: CAWSGGLNGYTF.